Below, 14 T cell receptor beta chains from the same sample are listed, as sequenced in a study of shared clonotypes between healthy human individuals. The repertoire was sequenced with immunoSEQ multiplex PCR; TCRdb's copy has only in-frame clones and lacks some. The sample has 2,500,000 or so clones, about 92% seen once. The sequencing input was naive CD4+ T cells sorted from blood. Subset reported: CD45RA+ positively selected. The receptors stem from a man between 18 and 29 years old in good health.

V and J are TRBV6-5 and TRBJ2-5; weak D call: TRBD2 (6 bases). Trimming took off 4 bases at V and 4 bases at J, with 16 bases between the two ends. The CDR3 has 15 residues. Germline CDR1 reads MNHEY; CDR2 reads SVGAGI. The CDR3 loop is CASSFSGSRSETQYF. For the CDR3, the DNA is TGTGCCAGCAGTTTTAGCGGTTCAAGGTCAGAGACCCAGTACTTC.

The V call is TRBV5-4, the J call TRBJ2-7, with D perhaps assigned TRBD1 or TRBD2 (6 bases each). The CDR3 is 13 residues long. Germline-derived CDR1 and CDR2 are SGHNT and YYREEE (reference sequence). V lost 0 bases and J 6 bases, leaving 10 bases between the germline ends. In nucleotides, the CDR3 is TGTGCCAGCAGCTTGGACGGGGGCGGCGAGCAGTACTTC. Translated, it gives CASSLDGGGEQYF. The variable domain in full, completed from reference TRBV5-4 and TRBJ2-7, reads ETGVTQSPTHLIKTRGQQVTLRCSSQSGHNTVSWYQQALGQGPQFIFQYYREEENGRGNFPPRFSGLQFPNYSSELNVNALELDDSALYLCASSLDGGGEQYFGPGTRLTVT.

This clone was seen only a few times. The chain joins TRBV18 to TRBJ1-6, with 9 bases that match TRBD1. Germline trimming cut 6 bases from V and 9 bases from J; bases unmatched to any gene: 6. Germline V gene data show CDR1 as KGHSH and CDR2 as LQKENI. The CDR3 is 14 residues long. The CDR3 loop is CASSWTGDSSPLHF. In nucleotides, the CDR3 is TGTGCCAGCTCTTGGACAGGGGATAGTTCACCCCTCCACTTT.

V usage is TRBV19 and J usage is TRBJ2-1, with TRBD2 as a possible D gene (5 bases). CDR3 length: 14 residues. Trimming cost V 10 bases and J 0 bases, with 13 bases left between them. CDR1 is LNHDA and CDR2 is SQIVND in the germline V gene (reference sequence). CDR3 sequence reads: CATRGSGSYNEQFF. In nucleotides, the CDR3 is TGTGCCACCAGAGGAAGCGGCTCCTACAATGAGCAGTTCTTC.

The chain couples TRBV18 to TRBJ2-1; D is unresolved. V was pared by 2 bases and J by 4 bases, with 12 bases between. CDR3 length: 15 amino acids. Germline CDR1 is KGHSH and CDR2 is LQKENI. CDR3 in amino acids: CASSPRRTQYNEQFF. CDR3 DNA: TGTGCCAGCTCACCAAGACGAACACAATACAATGAGCAGTTCTTC. Full variable domain (outside the CDR3, taken from reference TRBV18 and TRBJ2-1): NAGVMQNPRHLVRRRGQEARLRCSPMKGHSHVYWYRQLPEEGLKFMVYLQKENIIDESGMPKERFSAEFPKEGPSILRIQQVVRGDSAAYFCASSPRRTQYNEQFFGPGTRLTVL.

The CDR3, as DNA: TGTGCCAGCAGCGTGCTGAGGGAGGGACTGTTTTTT. As protein: CASSVLREGLFF. V gene TRBV6-1 combines with J gene TRBJ1-4; D is unresolved. Trimming took 6 bases from V and 13 from J, leaving 15 bases between them. This CDR3 spans 12 amino acids. Germline values: CDR1 MNHNS, CDR2 SASEGT.

This rearrangement joins TRBV28 to TRBJ2-3, with D perhaps matching TRBD2 (5 bases). Trimming cost V 1 base and J 2 bases, with 13 bases left between them. The CDR3 contains 16 residues. Germline values: CDR1 MDHEN, CDR2 SYDVKM. This chain's CDR3 is CASSLFSDRYTDTQYF. CDR3 bases: TGTGCCAGCAGTTTATTTAGCGACCGATACACAGATACGCAGTATTTT.

This clone has just one count. The chain recombines TRBV25-1 with TRBJ2-1; no definite D call. The germline CDR1 and CDR2 sequences are MGHDK and SYGVNS. V lost 2 bases and J 5 bases, leaving 10 bases between the germline ends. The CDR3 is made up of 14 amino acids. Here the CDR3 DNA reads TGTGCCAGCAGTGAACTCACGGTCCACAATGAGCAGTTCTTC. This encodes CASSELTVHNEQFF.

This clone was found once. Additional DNA sequences in this sample encode the identical CDR3. The rearrangement links TRBV20-1 to TRBJ2-3, with D hard to call. Trimming removed 6 bases at V and 0 bases at J, with 4 bases between. This CDR3 region has 11 residues. CDR1 and CDR2 from the germline V gene are DFQATT and SNEGSKA (reference sequence). CDR3 nucleotides: TGCAGTGCGTACAGCACAGATACGCAGTATTTT. Translation gives CSAYSTDTQYF.

This chain uses TRBV6-6 with TRBJ2-1, with TRBD2 as a possible D gene (7 bases). Germline V gene sequence: CDR1 MNHNY, CDR2 SVGAGI (reference sequence). The germline V and J ends were trimmed by 0 bases and 4 bases, with 10 bases remaining between them. This CDR3 has 15 residues. The CDR3 here is CASSYSEGGYNEQFF. CDR3 nucleotides: TGTGCCAGCAGTTACTCGGAGGGGGGGTACAATGAGCAGTTCTTC.

The chain joins TRBV6-5 to TRBJ2-1; D might be TRBD2 (6 bases). Per germline, CDR1 MNHEY and CDR2 SVGAGI. The CDR3 is 13 amino acids. Trimming took off 8 bases at V and 4 bases at J, with 12 bases between the two ends. As DNA, the CDR3 is TGTGCCAGCGGGCGACTAGTTTACAATGAGCAGTTCTTC. The encoded protein is CASGRLVYNEQFF.

The chain uses TRBV18 and TRBJ1-1, with 7 bases identical to TRBD1. V shed 0 bases and J 0 bases; nucleotides not matched to a gene: 4. Germline CDR1 reads KGHSH; CDR2 reads LQKENI. The CDR3 length is 16 residues. The CDR3 loop reads CASSPPAGGVNTEAFF. In DNA form, the CDR3 reads TGTGCCAGCTCACCACCGGCAGGGGGGGTGAACACTGAAGCTTTCTTT.

The chain employs TRBV6-1 and TRBJ1-5; D is unclear. This CDR3 spans 14 amino acids. Germline values: CDR1 MNHNS, CDR2 SASEGT. V gave up 1 base and J gave up 7 bases, with 11 bases separating them. CDR3 loop: CASSEELRRQPQHF. The CDR3 bases are TGTGCCAGCAGTGAAGAGCTCCGGCGGCAGCCCCAGCATTTT.

To note about this clone: Other DNA sequences within the sample encode an identical CDR3. The rearrangement joins TRBV19 to TRBJ1-6, with D possibly being TRBD1 (5 bases). The CDR3 is 13 residues long. Trimming took 3 bases from V and 5 from J, leaving 5 bases between them. Germline CDR1 LNHDA, CDR2 SQIVND (reference sequence). The CDR3 is CASSIRDNSPLHF. The CDR3 nucleotides read TGTGCCAGTAGTATCAGGGATAATTCACCCCTCCACTTT.